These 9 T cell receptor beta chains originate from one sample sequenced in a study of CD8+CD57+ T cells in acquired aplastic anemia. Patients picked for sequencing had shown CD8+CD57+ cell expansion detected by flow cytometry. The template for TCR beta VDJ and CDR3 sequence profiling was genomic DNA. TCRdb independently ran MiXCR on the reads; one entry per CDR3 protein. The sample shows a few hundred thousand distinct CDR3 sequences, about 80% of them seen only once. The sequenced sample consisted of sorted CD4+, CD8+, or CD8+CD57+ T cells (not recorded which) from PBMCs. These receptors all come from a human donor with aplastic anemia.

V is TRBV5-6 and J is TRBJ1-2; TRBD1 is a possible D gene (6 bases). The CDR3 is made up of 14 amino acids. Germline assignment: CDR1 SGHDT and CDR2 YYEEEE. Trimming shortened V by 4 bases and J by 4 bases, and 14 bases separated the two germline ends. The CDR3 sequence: CASSRAGVTYGYTF. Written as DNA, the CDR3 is TGTGCCAGCAGCCGGGCAGGGGTCACCTATGGCTACACCTTC. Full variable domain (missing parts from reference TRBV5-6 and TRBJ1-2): DAGVTQSPTHLIKTRGQQVTLRCSPKSGHDTVSWYQQALGQGPQFIFQYYEEEERQRGNFPDRFSGHQFPNYSSELNVNALLLGDSALYLCASSRAGVTYGYTFGSGTRLTVV.

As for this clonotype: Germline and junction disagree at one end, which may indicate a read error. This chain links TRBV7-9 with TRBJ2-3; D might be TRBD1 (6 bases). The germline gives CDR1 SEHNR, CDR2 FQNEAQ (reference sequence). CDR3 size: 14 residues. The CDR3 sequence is CASSLDRTANTEAF. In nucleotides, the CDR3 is TGTGCCAGCAGCTTAGATCGGACAGCGAACACTGAAGCTTTT.

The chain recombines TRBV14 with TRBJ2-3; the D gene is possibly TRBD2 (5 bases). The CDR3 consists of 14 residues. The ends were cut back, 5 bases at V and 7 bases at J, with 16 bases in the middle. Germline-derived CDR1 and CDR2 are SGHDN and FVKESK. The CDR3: CASSLSGNPHTQYF. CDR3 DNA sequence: TGTGCCAGCAGCTTATCGGGAAATCCCCATACGCAGTATTTT.

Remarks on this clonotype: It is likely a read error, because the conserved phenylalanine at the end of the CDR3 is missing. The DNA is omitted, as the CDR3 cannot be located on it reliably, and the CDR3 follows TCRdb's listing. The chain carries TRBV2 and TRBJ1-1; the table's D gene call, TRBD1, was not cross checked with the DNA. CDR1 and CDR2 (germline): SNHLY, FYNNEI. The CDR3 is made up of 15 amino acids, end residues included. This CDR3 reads CASSDAHSNHPQHFC.

The CDR3 nucleotides read TGTGCCAGCAGCTTAGATCTGACAGGGTACACTGAGCCTTACGTC. Protein product: CASSLDLTGYTEPYV. The chain has TRBV7-9 and TRBJ2-7; TRBD1 matches at 7 bases. This CDR3 contains 15 residues. Trimming at V came to 1 base and at J to 13 bases, leaving 16 bases not matched to a gene. Germline CDR1 is SEHNR and CDR2 is FQNEAQ (reference sequence).

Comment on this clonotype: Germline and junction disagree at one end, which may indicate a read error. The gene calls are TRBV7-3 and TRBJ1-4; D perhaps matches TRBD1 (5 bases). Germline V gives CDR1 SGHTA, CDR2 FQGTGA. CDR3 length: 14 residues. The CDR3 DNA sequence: TGTGCCAGCAGCTCCCGGGGGGAGGCAGATAAACAGTTTTTT. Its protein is CASSSRGEADKQFF.

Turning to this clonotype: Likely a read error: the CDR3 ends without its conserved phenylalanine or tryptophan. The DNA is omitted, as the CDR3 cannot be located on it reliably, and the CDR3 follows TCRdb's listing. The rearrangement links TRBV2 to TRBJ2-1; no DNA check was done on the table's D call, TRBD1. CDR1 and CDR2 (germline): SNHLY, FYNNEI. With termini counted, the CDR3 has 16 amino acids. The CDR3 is CASSQGGGNRQYFGPG.

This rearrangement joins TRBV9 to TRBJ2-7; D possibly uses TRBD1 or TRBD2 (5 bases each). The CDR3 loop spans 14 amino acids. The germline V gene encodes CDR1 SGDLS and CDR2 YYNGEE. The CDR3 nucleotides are TGTGCCAGCAGCGTAGGCGGGCAGGGAGTGACGGAGAACGTC. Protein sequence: CASSVGGQGVTENV.

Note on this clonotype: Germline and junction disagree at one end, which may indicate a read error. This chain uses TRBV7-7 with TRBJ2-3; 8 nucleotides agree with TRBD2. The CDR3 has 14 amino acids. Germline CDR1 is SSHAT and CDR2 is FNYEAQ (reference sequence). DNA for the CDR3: TGTGCCAGCAGCTTCGCGGGGGGTCACCAGTTGTTGGGGTTT. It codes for CASSFAGGHQLLGF.